This is a list of T cell receptor beta chains from one sample in a study of T cell changes during pregnancy in multiple sclerosis. Measured with immunoSEQ multiplex PCR; TCRdb has only the in-frame clones, and not every one. The table records under 70,000 clones, about 89% of them present only once. This material consisted of CD4+ T cells from peripheral blood mononuclear cells, taken after pregnancy. These receptors came from a female donor in good health, enrolled as a control in a pregnancy study. CDR3s include the opening cysteine and the closing phenylalanine or tryptophan. Each record gives: CDR3 DNA, CDR3 protein, D gene, J gene, V gene, clone size. A D gene is named only where the DNA matches it firmly. Rows may omit the clone size; those that give it use once, few, many or a size class.

DNA: TGTGCCCTCACAGACGTTTTTGGGTACGAGCAGTACTTC
CDR3: CALTDVFGYEQYF
D: -
J: TRBJ2-7
V: TRBV6-1
size: -

DNA: TGTGCCAGCAGCTTAGGGGCTACGACTGAAGCTTTCTTT
CDR3: CASSLGATTEAFF
D: -
J: TRBJ1-1
V: TRBV7-2
size: -

DNA: TGTGCCAGCAGCCAGGGAACTCTCTACGGGCAGTACTTC
CDR3: CASSQGTLYGQYF
D: -
J: TRBJ2-7
V: TRBV7-3
size: -

DNA: TGTGCCAGCAGGACAGGGTTGAATGGCTACACCTTC
CDR3: CASRTGLNGYTF
D: TRBD1
J: TRBJ1-2
V: TRBV6-5
size: once

DNA: TGTGCCAGCAGCCCCCGAGGTGGGGGCACAAATACGCAGTATTTT
CDR3: CASSPRGGGTNTQYF
D: -
J: TRBJ2-3
V: TRBV11-3
size: -

DNA: TGTGCCAGCAGGGACAGGAATTCCAATGAGCAGTTCTTC
CDR3: CASRDRNSNEQFF
D: TRBD1
J: TRBJ2-1
V: TRBV7-2
size: once

DNA: TGTGCCAGCAAAACGACAGTAATAGATGGCTACACCTTC
CDR3: CASKTTVIDGYTF
D: -
J: TRBJ1-2
V: TRBV27
size: -

DNA: TGTGCCAGCACCCGACAGGGGGCAGTCTCACCCCTCCACTTT
CDR3: CASTRQGAVSPLHF
D: TRBD1
J: TRBJ1-6
V: TRBV11-2
size: -

DNA: TGTGCCAGCACTGAACAGGGATTCCCGTCTGGGGCCAACGTCCTGACTTTC
CDR3: CASTEQGFPSGANVLTF
D: -
J: TRBJ2-6
V: TRBV6-1
size: -

DNA: TGTGCCATCAGTGACCGTCTGAGGACAGGGTACGAGCAGTACTTC
CDR3: CAISDRLRTGYEQYF
D: TRBD1
J: TRBJ2-7
V: TRBV10-3
size: once

DNA: TGTGCCCGGGGCTCTGGAAACACCATATATTTT
CDR3: CARGSGNTIYF
D: -
J: TRBJ1-3
V: TRBV30
size: -

DNA: TGTGCCAGCAGCTTGGGGAGTTCCTATGGCTACACCTTC
CDR3: CASSLGSSYGYTF
D: -
J: TRBJ1-2
V: TRBV7-2
size: -

DNA: TGTGCCAGCAGCCAAGGAGCAGGGTCGGATGGCTACACCTTC
CDR3: CASSQGAGSDGYTF
D: -
J: TRBJ1-2
V: TRBV4-2
size: -

DNA: TGCGCCAGCAGCTTGGTAACAGGGGCGACTAATGAAAAACTGTTTTTT
CDR3: CASSLVTGATNEKLFF
D: TRBD1
J: TRBJ1-4
V: TRBV5-1
size: -

DNA: TGTGCCAGCAGCCGAAGACAGGGGGGCGACACTGAAGCTTTCTTT
CDR3: CASSRRQGGDTEAFF
D: TRBD1
J: TRBJ1-1
V: TRBV11-2
size: -

DNA: TGTGCCAGCAGCCAAGATGGGGGGGCTGGGGCCAACGTCCTGACTTTC
CDR3: CASSQDGGAGANVLTF
D: TRBD2
J: TRBJ2-6
V: TRBV4-2
size: -

DNA: TGTGCCAGCAGCCAAGAAGTAGCGGGGGGCACAGATACGCAGTATTTT
CDR3: CASSQEVAGGTDTQYF
D: TRBD2
J: TRBJ2-3
V: TRBV4-2
size: -

DNA: TGTGCCATCAGTGACCAAAACCAGGGCTCCCTACGAGCTTTCTTT
CDR3: CAISDQNQGSLRAFF
D: -
J: TRBJ1-1
V: TRBV10-3
size: -

DNA: TGTGCCAGCAGCGGGGACCGGGACAGGGGGCTTCAAAATGAAAAACTGTTTTTT
CDR3: CASSGDRDRGLQNEKLFF
D: TRBD1
J: TRBJ1-4
V: TRBV9
size: -

DNA: TGTGCCAGCAGCTCCACAGGTGCCAGCTCCTACGAGCAGTACTTC
CDR3: CASSSTGASSYEQYF
D: -
J: TRBJ2-7
V: TRBV11-3
size: -

DNA: TGCGCCAGCAGCCAAGATTTCGGCCAGGCCTACGAGCAGTACTTC
CDR3: CASSQDFGQAYEQYF
D: -
J: TRBJ2-7
V: TRBV4-3
size: -

DNA: TGCGCCAGCGACCCGGGTGCAGGGTCGAACACTGAAGCTTTCTTT
CDR3: CASDPGAGSNTEAFF
D: -
J: TRBJ1-1
V: TRBV5-1
size: -

DNA: TGTGCCAGCAGCCCCGGACTAGCGTCAGATACGCAGTATTTT
CDR3: CASSPGLASDTQYF
D: TRBD2
J: TRBJ2-3
V: TRBV6-5
size: -

DNA: TGTGCCAGCAGCGTTCCCCGGGACAGGGGCCTTACCACGAACACTGAAGCTTTCTTT
CDR3: CASSVPRDRGLTTNTEAFF
D: TRBD1
J: TRBJ1-1
V: TRBV9
size: -

DNA: TGCGCCAGCAGTGAGTACCCAGTAAGCTATGGCTACACCTTC
CDR3: CASSEYPVSYGYTF
D: -
J: TRBJ1-2
V: TRBV10-1
size: -

DNA: TGTGCCAGTCGGTCTGATGGCACTGAAGCTTTCTTT
CDR3: CASRSDGTEAFF
D: -
J: TRBJ1-1
V: TRBV25-1
size: -

DNA: TGTGCCAGCAGCGCAAAGGCCAGGGGCGCCGGGACCCAGTACTTC
CDR3: CASSAKARGAGTQYF
D: -
J: TRBJ2-5
V: TRBV6-1
size: -

DNA: TGTGCCAGCAGCTTGCTAACTAGCGGGGGGCCAAGCACAGATACGCAGTATTTT
CDR3: CASSLLTSGGPSTDTQYF
D: TRBD2
J: TRBJ2-3
V: TRBV5-6
size: -

DNA: TGCGCCAGCCGATCACGGGGTGACACAGATACGCAGTATTTT
CDR3: CASRSRGDTDTQYF
D: -
J: TRBJ2-3
V: TRBV5-1
size: -

DNA: TGTGCCAGCAGCTCGTCGGACAGGAACACTGAAGCTTTCTTT
CDR3: CASSSSDRNTEAFF
D: -
J: TRBJ1-1
V: TRBV11-2
size: -

DNA: TGTGCCAGTAAAGGACTAGCGGGGGGCCAGGGCACAGATACGCAGTATTTT
CDR3: CASKGLAGGQGTDTQYF
D: TRBD2
J: TRBJ2-3
V: TRBV2
size: -

DNA: TGTGCCAGCAGCTTAGCGGACAGGTCAAACTATGGCTACACCTTC
CDR3: CASSLADRSNYGYTF
D: TRBD1
J: TRBJ1-2
V: TRBV7-2
size: -

DNA: TGCGCCAGCAGGGACACGAACACTGAAGCTTTCTTT
CDR3: CASRDTNTEAFF
D: -
J: TRBJ1-1
V: TRBV10-1
size: -

DNA: TGTGCCAGCAGCCAGGACAGGGTGGGAACTGAAGCTTTCTTT
CDR3: CASSQDRVGTEAFF
D: TRBD1
J: TRBJ1-1
V: TRBV6-6
size: -

DNA: TGTGCCAGCAGCGTAGAGGCAGGGGGCACTGAAGCTTTCTTT
CDR3: CASSVEAGGTEAFF
D: TRBD1
J: TRBJ1-1
V: TRBV9
size: once

DNA: TGTGCCAGTAGTACGGGGACAGGGGGACGGAACACTGAAGCTTTCTTT
CDR3: CASSTGTGGRNTEAFF
D: TRBD1
J: TRBJ1-1
V: TRBV19
size: -

DNA: TGCGCCAGCAGCCCCGGACAGGGGCCTAATGAAAAACTGTTTTTT
CDR3: CASSPGQGPNEKLFF
D: TRBD1
J: TRBJ1-4
V: TRBV5-1
size: -

DNA: TGTGCCAGTAGTATCGGGGGAGCGAATAATTCACCCCTCCACTTT
CDR3: CASSIGGANNSPLHF
D: -
J: TRBJ1-6
V: TRBV19
size: -

DNA: TGTGCCAGCAGTTATCGGGGGGGTCGGGCTTTCTTT
CDR3: CASSYRGGRAFF
D: -
J: TRBJ1-1
V: TRBV6-5
size: -

DNA: TGTGCCAGCAGCCTGTTAGGGACAGGAGGGAATTCACCCCTCCACTTT
CDR3: CASSLLGTGGNSPLHF
D: TRBD1
J: TRBJ1-6
V: TRBV11-3
size: -

DNA: TGTGCCAGCAGCGTAGGCCCTTCGGGAGGATCCTACGAGCAGTACTTC
CDR3: CASSVGPSGGSYEQYF
D: TRBD2
J: TRBJ2-7
V: TRBV9
size: -

DNA: TGTGCCAGCAGGGCCGGGACAGGAGTCTTCACTGAAGCTTTCTTT
CDR3: CASRAGTGVFTEAFF
D: TRBD1
J: TRBJ1-1
V: TRBV2
size: -

DNA: TGCGCCAGCAGTGGGACAGGGTATGAGCAGTTCTTC
CDR3: CASSGTGYEQFF
D: TRBD1
J: TRBJ2-1
V: TRBV10-2
size: -

DNA: TGCGCCAGCAGCCAAGAGCAGGGGGCGCGGGGCTACACCTTC
CDR3: CASSQEQGARGYTF
D: TRBD1
J: TRBJ1-2
V: TRBV4-1
size: -

DNA: TGTGCCAGTAGTCCTTTCAGGGGGCGAGGTGAAAAACTGTTTTTT
CDR3: CASSPFRGRGEKLFF
D: TRBD1
J: TRBJ1-4
V: TRBV19
size: once